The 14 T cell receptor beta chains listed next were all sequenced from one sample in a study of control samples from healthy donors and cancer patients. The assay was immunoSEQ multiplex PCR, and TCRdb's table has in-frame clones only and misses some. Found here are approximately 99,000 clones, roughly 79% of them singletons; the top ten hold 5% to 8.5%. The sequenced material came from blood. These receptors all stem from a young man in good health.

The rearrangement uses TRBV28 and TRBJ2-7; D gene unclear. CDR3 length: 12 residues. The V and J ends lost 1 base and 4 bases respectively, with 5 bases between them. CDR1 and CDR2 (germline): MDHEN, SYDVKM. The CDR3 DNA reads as TGTGCCAGCAGTTTATACGGATACGAGCAGTACGTC. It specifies CASSLYGYEQYV.

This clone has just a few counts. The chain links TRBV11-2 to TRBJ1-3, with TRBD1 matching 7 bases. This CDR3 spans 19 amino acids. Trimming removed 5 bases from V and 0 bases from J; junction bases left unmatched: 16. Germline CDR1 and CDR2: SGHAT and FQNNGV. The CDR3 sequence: CASSPNRDSIKFSGNTIYF. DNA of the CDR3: TGTGCCAGCAGCCCAAACCGGGACAGCATCAAATTCTCTGGAAACACCATATATTTT. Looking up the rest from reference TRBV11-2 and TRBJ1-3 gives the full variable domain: EAGVAQSPRYKIIEKRQSVAFWCNPISGHATLYWYQQILGQGPKLLIQFQNNGVVDDSQLPKDRFSAERLKGVDSTLKIQPAKLEDSAVYLCASSPNRDSIKFSGNTIYFGEGSWLTVV.

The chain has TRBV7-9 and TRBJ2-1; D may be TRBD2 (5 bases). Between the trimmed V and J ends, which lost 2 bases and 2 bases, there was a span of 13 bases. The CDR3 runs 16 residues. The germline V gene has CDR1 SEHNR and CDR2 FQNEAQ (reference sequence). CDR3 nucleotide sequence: TGTGCCAGCAGCTTATTGGGGAGCCCAGCCTACAATGAGCAGTTCTTC. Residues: CASSLLGSPAYNEQFF.

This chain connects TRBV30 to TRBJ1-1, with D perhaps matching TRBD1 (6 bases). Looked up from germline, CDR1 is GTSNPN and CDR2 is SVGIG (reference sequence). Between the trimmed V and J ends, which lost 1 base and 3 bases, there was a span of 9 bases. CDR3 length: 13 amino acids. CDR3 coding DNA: TGTGCCTGGAGTGAGGGGACACACACTGAAGCTTTCTTT. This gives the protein CAWSEGTHTEAFF. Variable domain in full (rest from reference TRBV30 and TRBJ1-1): SQTIHQWPATLVQPVGSPLSLECTVEGTSNPNLYWYRQAAGRGLQLLFYSVGIGQISSEVPQNLSASRPQDRQFILSSKKLLLSDSGFYLCAWSEGTHTEAFFGQGTRLTVV.

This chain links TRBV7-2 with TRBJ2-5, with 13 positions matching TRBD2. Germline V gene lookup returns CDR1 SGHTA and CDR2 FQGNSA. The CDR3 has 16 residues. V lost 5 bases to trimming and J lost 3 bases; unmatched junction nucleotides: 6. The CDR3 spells CASSPQTSGGKETQYF. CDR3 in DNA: TGTGCCAGCAGCCCCCAGACTAGCGGGGGGAAAGAGACCCAGTACTTC.

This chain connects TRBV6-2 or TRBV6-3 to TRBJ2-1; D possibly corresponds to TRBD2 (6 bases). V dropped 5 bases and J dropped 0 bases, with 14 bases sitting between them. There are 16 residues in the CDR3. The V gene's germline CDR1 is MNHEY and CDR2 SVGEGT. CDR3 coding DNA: TGTGCCAGCAGTCCCCTGGAGGGGTTCTCCTACAATGAGCAGTTCTTC. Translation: CASSPLEGFSYNEQFF.

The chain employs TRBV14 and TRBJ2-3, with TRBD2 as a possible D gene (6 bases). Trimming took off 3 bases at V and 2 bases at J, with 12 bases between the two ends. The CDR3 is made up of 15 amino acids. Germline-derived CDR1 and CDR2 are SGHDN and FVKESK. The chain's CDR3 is CASSHWDSNTDTQYF. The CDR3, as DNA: TGTGCCAGCAGCCATTGGGACTCAAACACAGATACGCAGTATTTT. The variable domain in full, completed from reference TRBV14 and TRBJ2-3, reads EAGVTQFPSHSVIEKGQTVTLRCDPISGHDNLYWYRRVMGKEIKFLLHFVKESKQDESGMPNNRFLAERTGGTYSTLKVQPAELEDSGVYFCASSHWDSNTDTQYFGPGTRLTVL.

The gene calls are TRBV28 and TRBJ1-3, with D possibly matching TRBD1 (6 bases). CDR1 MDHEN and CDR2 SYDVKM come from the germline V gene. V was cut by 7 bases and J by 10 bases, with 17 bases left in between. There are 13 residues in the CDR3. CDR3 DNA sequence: TGTGCCAGCATTGGACAGCCGGCTGGGACCATATATTTT. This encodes CASIGQPAGTIYF. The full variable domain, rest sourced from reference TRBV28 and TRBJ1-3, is DVKVTQSSRYLVKRTGEKVFLECVQDMDHENMFWYRQDPGLGLRLIYFSYDVKMKEKGDIPEGYSVSREKKERFSLILESASTNQTSMYLCASIGQPAGTIYFGEGSWLTVV.

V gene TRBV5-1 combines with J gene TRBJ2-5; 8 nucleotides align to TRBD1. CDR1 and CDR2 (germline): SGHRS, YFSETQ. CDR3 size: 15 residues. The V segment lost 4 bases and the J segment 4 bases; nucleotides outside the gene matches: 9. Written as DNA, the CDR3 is TGCGCCAGCAGCCCGATGACAGGGGAACCAGAGACCCAGTACTTC. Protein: CASSPMTGEPETQYF.

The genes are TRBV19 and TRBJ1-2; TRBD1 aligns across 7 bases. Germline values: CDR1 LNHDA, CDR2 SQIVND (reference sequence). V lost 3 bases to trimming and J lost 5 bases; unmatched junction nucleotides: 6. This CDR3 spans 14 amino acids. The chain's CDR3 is CASSILDRAYGYTF. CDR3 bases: TGTGCCAGTAGTATCCTCGACAGGGCTTATGGCTACACCTTC.

CDR3 loop: CASSLESYNEQFF. CDR3 bases: TGTGCCAGCTCCCTTGAGTCCTACAATGAGCAGTTCTTC. V is TRBV7-2 and J is TRBJ2-1; D is undetermined. V was cut by 8 bases and J by 1 base, with 9 bases left in between. Germline values: CDR1 SGHTA, CDR2 FQGNSA. This CDR3 comprises 13 residues. The entire variable domain, with the rest obtained from reference TRBV7-2 and TRBJ2-1, is as follows: GAGVSQSPSNKVTEKGKDVELRCDPISGHTALYWYRQSLGQGLEFLIYFQGNSAPDKSGLPSDRFSAERTGGSVSTLTIQRTQQEDSAVYLCASSLESYNEQFFGPGTRLTVL.

CDR3: CASSLVPPPSPYGYTF. CDR3 DNA: TGCGCCAGCAGCTTGGTACCTCCTCCGTCCCCTTATGGCTACACCTTC. The rearrangement joins TRBV5-1 to TRBJ1-2, with unresolved D. The ends were cut back, 0 bases at V and 5 bases at J, with 17 bases in the middle. CDR1 and CDR2 (germline): SGHRS, YFSETQ. The CDR3 is 16 residues long.

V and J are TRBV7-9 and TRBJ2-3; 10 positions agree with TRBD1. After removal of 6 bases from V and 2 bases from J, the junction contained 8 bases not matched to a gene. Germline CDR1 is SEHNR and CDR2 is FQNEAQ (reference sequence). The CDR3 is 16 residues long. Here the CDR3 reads CASRDGQGGITDTQYF. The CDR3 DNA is TGTGCCAGCAGGGACGGACAGGGGGGGATCACAGATACGCAGTATTTT.

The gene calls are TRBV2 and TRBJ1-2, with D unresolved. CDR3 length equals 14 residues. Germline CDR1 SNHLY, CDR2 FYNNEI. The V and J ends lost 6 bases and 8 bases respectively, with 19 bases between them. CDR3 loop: CASSDGVPPEGYTF. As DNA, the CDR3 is TGTGCCAGCAGCGACGGGGTTCCACCGGAGGGCTACACCTTC.